This T cell receptor beta chain was documented in a study of blood T cell repertoires in COVID-19. Germline V gene data show CDR1 as SGHNT and CDR2 as YENEEA. The CDR3 contains 13 residues. Between the trimmed V and J ends, which lost 4 bases and 0 bases, there was a span of 7 bases. The assay was immunoSEQ multiplex PCR, and TCRdb's table has in-frame clones only and misses some. The repertoire holds about 130,000 clones, with about 89% as singletons. This clone was observed once. This clonotype was obtained from an older woman with acute or convalescent COVID-19. This sequence joins TRBV11-3 and TRBJ2-7, with D uncertain. Sequencing input: peripheral blood. Here the CDR3 reads CASSSRSSYEQYF. In DNA, the CDR3 is TGTGCCAGCAGCTCGAGGAGCTCCTACGAGCAGTACTTC.